This T cell receptor beta chain comes out of a study of cytomegalovirus exposure and HLA in healthy donors. Per germline, CDR1 GTSNPN and CDR2 SVGIG (reference sequence). The CDR3 extends over 11 amino acids. V lost 0 bases to trimming and J lost 7 bases, with 6 bases between them. Though probably carrying unrecorded immune exposures, donors were nominally healthy at sampling. PCR was performed using 60 Vbeta and 13 Jbeta primers. Using immunoSEQ multiplex PCR, the repertoire was profiled, and TCRdb retains in-frame clones only, with some absent. Among about 220,000 clones listed, more than 65% were seen once.

The chain recombines TRBV30 with TRBJ2-5; maybe TRBD2 (5 bases). The TCR comes from a woman aged 30 to 39 in good health and CMV-seronegative. Material for sequencing was PBMCs. The CDR3 coding sequence is TGTGCCTGGAGTGTACTAGGGACCCAGTACTTC. Translating gives CAWSVLGTQYF.